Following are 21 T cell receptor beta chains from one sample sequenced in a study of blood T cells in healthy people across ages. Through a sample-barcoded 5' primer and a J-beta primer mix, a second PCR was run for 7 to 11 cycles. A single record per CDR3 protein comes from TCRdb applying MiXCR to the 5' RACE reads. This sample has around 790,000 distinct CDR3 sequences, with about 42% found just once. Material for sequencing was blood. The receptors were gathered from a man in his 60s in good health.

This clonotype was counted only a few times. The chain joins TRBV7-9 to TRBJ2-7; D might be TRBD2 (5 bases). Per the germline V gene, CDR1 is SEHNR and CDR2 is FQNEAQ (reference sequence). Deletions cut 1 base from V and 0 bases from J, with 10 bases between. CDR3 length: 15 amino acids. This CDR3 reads CASSLEEGSSYEQYF. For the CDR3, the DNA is TGTGCCAGCAGCTTAGAAGAGGGAAGCTCCTACGAGCAGTACTTC.

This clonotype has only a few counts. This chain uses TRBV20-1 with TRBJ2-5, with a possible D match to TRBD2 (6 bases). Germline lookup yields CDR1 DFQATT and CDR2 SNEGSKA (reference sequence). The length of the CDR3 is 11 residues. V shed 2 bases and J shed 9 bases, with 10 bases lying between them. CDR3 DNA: TGCAGTGCTAGACACCGGGACTCCCAGTACTTC. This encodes CSARHRDSQYF.

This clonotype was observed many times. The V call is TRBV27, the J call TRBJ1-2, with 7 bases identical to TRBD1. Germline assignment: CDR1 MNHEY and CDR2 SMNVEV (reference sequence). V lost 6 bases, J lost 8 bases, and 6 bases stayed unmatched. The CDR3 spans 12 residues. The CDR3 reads CASSTTGYGYTF. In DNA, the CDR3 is TGTGCCAGCAGCACGACAGGGTACGGCTACACCTTC.

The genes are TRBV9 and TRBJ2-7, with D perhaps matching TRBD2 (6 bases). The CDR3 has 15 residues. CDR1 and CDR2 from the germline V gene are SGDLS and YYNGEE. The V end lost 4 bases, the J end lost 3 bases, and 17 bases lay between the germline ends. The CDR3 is CASSLSEGANYEQYF. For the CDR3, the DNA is TGTGCCAGCAGCCTTTCGGAGGGAGCTAACTACGAGCAGTACTTC.

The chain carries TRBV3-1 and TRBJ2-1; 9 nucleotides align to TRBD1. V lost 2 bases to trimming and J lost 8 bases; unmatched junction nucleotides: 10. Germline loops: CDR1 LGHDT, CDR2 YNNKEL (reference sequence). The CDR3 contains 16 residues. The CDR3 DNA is TGTGCCAGCAGCCAATCACCGGGACAGGGAGACCATGAGCAGTTCTTC. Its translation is CASSQSPGQGDHEQFF.

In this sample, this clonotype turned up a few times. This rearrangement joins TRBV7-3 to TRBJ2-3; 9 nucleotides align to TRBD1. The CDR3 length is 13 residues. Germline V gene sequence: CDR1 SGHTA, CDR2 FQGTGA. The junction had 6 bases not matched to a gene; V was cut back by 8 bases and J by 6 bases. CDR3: CASGDRDGDTQYF. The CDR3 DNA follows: TGTGCCAGCGGGGACAGGGATGGCGATACGCAGTATTTT.

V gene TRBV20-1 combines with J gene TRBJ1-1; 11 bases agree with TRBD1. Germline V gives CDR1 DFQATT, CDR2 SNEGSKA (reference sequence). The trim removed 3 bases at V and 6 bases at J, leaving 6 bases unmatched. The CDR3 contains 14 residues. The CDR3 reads CSARSGQGAAEAFF. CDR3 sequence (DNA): TGCAGTGCTAGGAGTGGACAGGGGGCGGCTGAAGCTTTCTTT.

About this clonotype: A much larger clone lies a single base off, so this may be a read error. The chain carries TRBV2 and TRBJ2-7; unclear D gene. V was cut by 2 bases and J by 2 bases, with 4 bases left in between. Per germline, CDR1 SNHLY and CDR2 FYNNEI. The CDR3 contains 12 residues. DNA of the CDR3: TGTGCCAGCAGTGAACAGGCCTACGAGCAGTACTTC. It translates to CASSEQAYEQYF.

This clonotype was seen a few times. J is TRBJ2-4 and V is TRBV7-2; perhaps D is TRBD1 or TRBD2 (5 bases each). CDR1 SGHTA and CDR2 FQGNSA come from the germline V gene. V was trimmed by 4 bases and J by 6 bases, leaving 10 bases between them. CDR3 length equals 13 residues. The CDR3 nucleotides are TGTGCCAGCAGCTCCGGGACCGCAAACATTCAGTACTTC. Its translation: CASSSGTANIQYF.

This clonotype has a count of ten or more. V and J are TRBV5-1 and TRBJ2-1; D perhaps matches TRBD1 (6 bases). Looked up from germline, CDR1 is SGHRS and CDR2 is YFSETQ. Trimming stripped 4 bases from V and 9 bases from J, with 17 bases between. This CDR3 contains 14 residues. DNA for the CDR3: TGCGCCAGCAGCCCGGAAGGGACATTTGGTGAGCAGTTCTTC. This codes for CASSPEGTFGEQFF.

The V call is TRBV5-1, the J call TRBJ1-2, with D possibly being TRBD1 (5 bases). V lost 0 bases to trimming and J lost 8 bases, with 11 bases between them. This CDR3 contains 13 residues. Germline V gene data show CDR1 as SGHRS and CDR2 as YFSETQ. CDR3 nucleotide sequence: TGCGCCAGCAGCTTGGATGGGGCTGGGGGCTACACCTTC. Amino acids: CASSLDGAGGYTF.

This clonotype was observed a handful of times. The CDR3 DNA is TGTGCCAGCAGCGTAGGGCTGACTGGGGCCTACGAGCAGTACTTC. As protein: CASSVGLTGAYEQYF. The chain employs TRBV9 and TRBJ2-7; D not certain. The CDR3 spans 15 residues. Germline V CDR1 and CDR2: SGDLS, YYNGEE. Trimming cost V 0 bases and J 2 bases, with 12 bases left between them.

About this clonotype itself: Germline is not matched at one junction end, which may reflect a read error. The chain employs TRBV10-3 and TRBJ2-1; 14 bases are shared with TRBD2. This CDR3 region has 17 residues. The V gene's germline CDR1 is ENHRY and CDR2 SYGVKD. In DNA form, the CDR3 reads TGTGCCACCAGTAGACTAGCGGGGGGGCAGAGAATCAATGAGCAGTTCTTC. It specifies CATSRLAGGQRINEQFF.

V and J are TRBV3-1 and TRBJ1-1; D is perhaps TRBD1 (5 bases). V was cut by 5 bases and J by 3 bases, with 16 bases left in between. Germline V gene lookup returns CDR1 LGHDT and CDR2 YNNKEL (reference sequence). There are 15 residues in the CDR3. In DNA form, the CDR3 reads TGTGCCAGCAGCATCCAAGGAGGGGTGGACACTGAAGCTTTCTTT. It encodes CASSIQGGVDTEAFF.

The CDR3 here is CASSPLREQYF. The CDR3 nucleotides read TGTGCCAGCAGCCCCCTCCGCGAGCAGTACTTC. The chain recombines TRBV7-2 with TRBJ2-1; D is unclear. The tail of the sequence fits TRBJ2-7 better, so the J call may be wrong. The CDR3 runs to 11 residues. Germline V gene lookup returns CDR1 SGHTA and CDR2 FQGNSA.

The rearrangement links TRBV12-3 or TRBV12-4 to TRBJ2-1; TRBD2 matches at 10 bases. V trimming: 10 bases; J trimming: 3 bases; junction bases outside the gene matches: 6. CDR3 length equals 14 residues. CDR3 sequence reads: CATLLAGVYNEQFF. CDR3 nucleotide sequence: TGTGCCACCCTTCTAGCGGGGGTCTACAATGAGCAGTTCTTC.

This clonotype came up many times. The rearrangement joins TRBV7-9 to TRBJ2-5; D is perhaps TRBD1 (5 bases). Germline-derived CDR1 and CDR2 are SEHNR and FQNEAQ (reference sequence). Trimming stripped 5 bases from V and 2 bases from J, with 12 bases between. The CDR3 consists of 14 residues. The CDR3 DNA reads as TGTGCCAGCAGCCCGATGACAGTTCAAGAGACCCAGTACTTC. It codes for CASSPMTVQETQYF.

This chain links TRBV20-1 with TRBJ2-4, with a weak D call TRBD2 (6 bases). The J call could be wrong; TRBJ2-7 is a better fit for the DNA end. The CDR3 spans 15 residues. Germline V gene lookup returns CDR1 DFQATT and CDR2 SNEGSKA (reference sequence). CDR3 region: CSAQDGGTRQYEQYF. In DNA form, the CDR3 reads TGCAGTGCTCAAGATGGGGGGACCCGACAGTACGAGCAGTACTTC.

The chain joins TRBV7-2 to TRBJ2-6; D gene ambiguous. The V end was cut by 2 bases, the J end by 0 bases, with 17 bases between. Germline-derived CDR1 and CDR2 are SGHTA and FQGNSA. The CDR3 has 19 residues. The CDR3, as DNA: TGTGCCAGCAGCTTAATTGTGCCCTCCGATTACTCTGGGGCCAACGTCCTGACTTTC. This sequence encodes CASSLIVPSDYSGANVLTF. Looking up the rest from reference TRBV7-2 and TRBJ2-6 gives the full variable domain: GAGVSQSPSNKVTEKGKDVELRCDPISGHTALYWYRQSLGQGLEFLIYFQGNSAPDKSGLPSDRFSAERTGGSVSTLTIQRTQQEDSAVYLCASSLIVPSDYSGANVLTFGAGSRLTVL.

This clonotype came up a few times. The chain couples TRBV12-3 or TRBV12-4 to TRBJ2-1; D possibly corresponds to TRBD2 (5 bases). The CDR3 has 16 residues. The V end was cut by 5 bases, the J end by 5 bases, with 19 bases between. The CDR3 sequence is CASSPETGWSHNEQFF. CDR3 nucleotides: TGTGCCAGCAGTCCCGAGACGGGGTGGTCCCACAATGAGCAGTTCTTC.

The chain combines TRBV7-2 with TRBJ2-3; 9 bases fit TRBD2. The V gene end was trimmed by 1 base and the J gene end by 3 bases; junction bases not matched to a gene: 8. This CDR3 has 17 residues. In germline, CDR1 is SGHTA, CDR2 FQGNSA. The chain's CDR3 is CASSLVGTAGGTDTQYF. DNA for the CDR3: TGTGCCAGCAGCTTAGTCGGGACGGCGGGGGGGACAGATACGCAGTATTTT.